Shown below are 16 T cell receptor beta chains from a single sample sequenced in a study of shared clonotypes between healthy human individuals. Only in-frame clones appear in the TCRdb table, and some are missing; sequencing was by immunoSEQ multiplex PCR. This sample has about 1.5 million clones, with 98% found just once. The material sequenced was naive CD4+ T cells sorted from blood. This sample's subset: CD45RA+ positively selected. Receptor source: a man younger than 45 in good health.

This chain joins TRBV5-1 and TRBJ1-5; no definite D call. The V end was cut by 0 bases, the J end by 11 bases, with 12 bases between. The CDR3 consists of 13 residues. Germline V CDR1 and CDR2: SGHRS, YFSETQ. The CDR3 DNA follows: TGCGCCAGCAGCTTGGTCCCCGAAGGAGCCCAGCATTTT. Encoded protein: CASSLVPEGAQHF.

As concerns this clone: Additional DNA sequences in this sample encode the identical CDR3. The chain couples TRBV9 to TRBJ2-1, with 10 nucleotides matching TRBD2. This CDR3 is 16 amino acids long. Germline values: CDR1 SGDLS, CDR2 YYNGEE. V shed 1 base and J 2 bases; nucleotides not matched to a gene: 3. CDR3 bases: TGTGCCAGCAGCGTACAAGCGGGAGGGCCCTACAATGAGCAGTTCTTC. Its translation is CASSVQAGGPYNEQFF.

The V call is TRBV5-1, the J call TRBJ2-1, with 7 bases lining up with TRBD2. Germline CDR1 reads SGHRS; CDR2 reads YFSETQ. V lost 4 bases, J lost 4 bases, and 8 bases stayed unmatched. The CDR3 has 15 amino acids. CDR3 coding DNA: TGCGCCAGCAGCCCTGGAGCGGGACTTTACAATGAGCAGTTCTTC. It is translated as CASSPGAGLYNEQFF.

J is TRBJ1-2 and V is TRBV28; 8 bases line up with TRBD1. Germline loops: CDR1 MDHEN, CDR2 SYDVKM. This CDR3 has 14 residues. The V gene end was trimmed by 5 bases and the J gene end by 2 bases; junction bases not matched to a gene: 4. CDR3 sequence reads: CASSARQGNYGYTF. CDR3 DNA: TGTGCCAGCAGTGCGAGACAGGGGAACTATGGCTACACCTTC.

The V gene is TRBV5-8, the J gene TRBJ2-7; 8 bases are shared with TRBD1. The CDR3 is 16 residues long. Losses at the gene ends were 4 bases for V and 2 bases for J; bases not matched to a gene: 11. Per the germline V gene, CDR1 is SGHTS and CDR2 is YDEGEE. The CDR3 region is CASSHGLSTGAYEQYF. The DNA for the CDR3 is TGTGCCAGCAGCCATGGATTGTCGACAGGGGCCTACGAGCAGTACTTC.

The chain carries TRBV7-9 and TRBJ1-4; TRBD1 might be the D (6 bases). The CDR3 extends over 15 amino acids. V was trimmed by 2 bases and J by 8 bases, leaving 15 bases between them. CDR1 is SEHNR and CDR2 is FQNEAQ in the germline V gene (reference sequence). The CDR3 loop reads CASSLYAGQGEKLFF. The CDR3 region has the DNA TGTGCCAGCAGCTTATATGCAGGGCAGGGGGAAAAACTGTTTTTT.

The CDR3 loop is CASSPPFLLANYGYTF. The CDR3 DNA sequence: TGTGCCAGCAGTCCTCCCTTCTTATTAGCTAACTATGGCTACACCTTC. The chain employs TRBV28 and TRBJ1-2, with D unresolved. CDR1 and CDR2 from the germline V gene are MDHEN and SYDVKM. This CDR3 is 16 amino acids long. The V end was cut by 5 bases, the J end by 0 bases, with 16 bases between.

J is TRBJ1-2 and V is TRBV25-1; TRBD1 might be the D (5 bases). This CDR3 contains 13 residues. V lost 6 bases, J lost 2 bases, and 10 bases lay in between. Germline CDR1 reads MGHDK; CDR2 reads SYGVNS. The CDR3 DNA follows: TGTGCCAGCAGATCCGGGACGAACTATGGCTACACCTTC. Encoded protein: CASRSGTNYGYTF.

V usage is TRBV5-5 and J usage is TRBJ1-1; no firm D call. The germline gives CDR1 SGHKS, CDR2 YYEKEE (reference sequence). The ends were cut back, 4 bases at V and 1 base at J, with 14 bases in the middle. There are 15 residues in the CDR3. The CDR3 is CASSQQRTANTEAFF. As DNA, the CDR3 is TGTGCCAGCAGCCAACAACGCACAGCGAACACTGAAGCTTTCTTT.

The rearrangement links TRBV18 to TRBJ1-5, with D unclear. CDR1 KGHSH and CDR2 LQKENI come from the germline V gene. The CDR3 extends over 15 amino acids. V was clipped by 8 bases and J by 1 base, with 15 bases between them. The CDR3 here is CASTLDGQSNQPQHF. The CDR3 nucleotides read TGTGCCAGCACCCTGGACGGGCAAAGCAATCAGCCCCAGCATTTT.

The V call is TRBV9, the J call TRBJ2-1; TRBD1 agrees at 7 bases. CDR1 and CDR2 (germline): SGDLS, YYNGEE. This CDR3 region has 16 residues. V shed 4 bases and J 5 bases; nucleotides not matched to a gene: 12. In DNA form, the CDR3 reads TGTGCCAGCAGCCCCTCCCTCGACAGGGTAGACAATGAGCAGTTCTTC. The encoded protein is CASSPSLDRVDNEQFF.

The rearrangement joins TRBV23-1 to TRBJ1-1; the D is unclear. TRBV23-1 is placed among ORFs of uncertain function. The V end lost 0 bases, the J end lost 3 bases, and 14 bases lay between the germline ends. This CDR3 region has 16 residues. The CDR3 loop reads CASSQSPPYGYTEAFF. The CDR3 nucleotides are TGCGCCAGCAGTCAATCGCCCCCATATGGGTACACTGAAGCTTTCTTT.

This clone was counted a single time. The V and J genes are TRBV6-1 and TRBJ2-7; D is perhaps TRBD2 (6 bases). Trimming took 6 bases from V and 2 from J, leaving 14 bases between them. This CDR3 spans 14 amino acids. Germline V gene data show CDR1 as MNHNS and CDR2 as SASEGT. CDR3 nucleotide sequence: TGTGCCAGCAGCTGGGACGGGGGAACCTACGAGCAGTACTTC. Encoded protein: CASSWDGGTYEQYF.

This chain joins TRBV28 and TRBJ2-3; TRBD2 agrees at 10 bases. The junction had 12 bases not matched to a gene; V was cut back by 6 bases and J by 0 bases. Germline values: CDR1 MDHEN, CDR2 SYDVKM. The CDR3 has 18 residues. CDR3 residues: CASSSPGGTSASTDTQYF. In nucleotides, the CDR3 is TGTGCCAGCAGCTCCCCAGGGGGGACTAGCGCCAGCACAGATACGCAGTATTTT.

The V gene is TRBV7-9, the J gene TRBJ2-2, with D possibly TRBD2 on 6 matching bases. Trimming removed 5 bases at V and 4 bases at J, with 14 bases between. This CDR3 comprises 15 residues. Germline V gene lookup returns CDR1 SEHNR and CDR2 FQNEAQ (reference sequence). This chain's CDR3 is CASSKTAGGTGELFF. The CDR3 coding sequence is TGTGCCAGCAGCAAGACAGCGGGCGGCACCGGGGAGCTGTTTTTT.

The chain links TRBV18 to TRBJ2-5; D is unclear. This CDR3 comprises 12 residues. V gave up 5 bases and J gave up 1 base, with 5 bases separating them. CDR1 and CDR2 from the germline V gene are KGHSH and LQKENI. DNA for the CDR3: TGTGCCAGCTCAACCCTCCAAGAGACCCAGTACTTC. Protein product: CASSTLQETQYF. Looking up the rest from reference TRBV18 and TRBJ2-5 gives the full variable domain: NAGVMQNPRHLVRRRGQEARLRCSPMKGHSHVYWYRQLPEEGLKFMVYLQKENIIDESGMPKERFSAEFPKEGPSILRIQQVVRGDSAAYFCASSTLQETQYFGPGTRLLVL.